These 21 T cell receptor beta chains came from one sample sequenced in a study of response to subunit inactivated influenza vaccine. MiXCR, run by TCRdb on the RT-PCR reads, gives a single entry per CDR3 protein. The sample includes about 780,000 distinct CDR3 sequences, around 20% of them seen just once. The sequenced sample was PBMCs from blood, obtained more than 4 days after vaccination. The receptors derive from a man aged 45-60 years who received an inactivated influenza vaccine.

The CDR3 region has the DNA TGTGCCAGCAGCCAATTTCGCAGCACAGATACGCAGTATTTT. This translates into CASSQFRSTDTQYF. V is TRBV3-1 and J is TRBJ2-3; D not certain. Germline V CDR1 and CDR2: LGHDT, YNNKEL (reference sequence). With 2 bases removed from V and 0 bases from J, the gap between germline ends came to 6 bases. This CDR3 has 14 amino acids.

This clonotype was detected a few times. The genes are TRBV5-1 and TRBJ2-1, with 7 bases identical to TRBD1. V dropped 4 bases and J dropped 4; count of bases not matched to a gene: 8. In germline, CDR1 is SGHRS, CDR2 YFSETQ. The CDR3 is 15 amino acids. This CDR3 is CASSPGTDYYNEQFF. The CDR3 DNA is TGCGCCAGCAGCCCTGGGACAGACTATTACAATGAGCAGTTCTTC.

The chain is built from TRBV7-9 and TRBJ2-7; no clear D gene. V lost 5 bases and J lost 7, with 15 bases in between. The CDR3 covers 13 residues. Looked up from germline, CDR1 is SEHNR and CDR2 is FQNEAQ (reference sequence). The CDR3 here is CASSPPQVTEQYF. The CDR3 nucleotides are TGTGCCAGCAGCCCCCCCCAAGTGACAGAGCAGTACTTC.

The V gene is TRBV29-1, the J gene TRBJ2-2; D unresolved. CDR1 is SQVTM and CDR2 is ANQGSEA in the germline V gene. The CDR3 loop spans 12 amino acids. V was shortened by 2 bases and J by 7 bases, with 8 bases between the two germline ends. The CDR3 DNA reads TGCAGCGTTGAATATCTTGGCGGGGAGCTGTTTTTT. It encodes CSVEYLGGELFF.

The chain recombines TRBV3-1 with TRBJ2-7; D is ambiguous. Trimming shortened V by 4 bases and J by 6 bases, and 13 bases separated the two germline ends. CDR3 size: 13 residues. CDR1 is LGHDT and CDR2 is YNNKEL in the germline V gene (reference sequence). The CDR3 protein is CASSPKGGREQYF. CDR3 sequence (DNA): TGTGCCAGCAGCCCAAAGGGTGGTCGCGAGCAGTACTTC.

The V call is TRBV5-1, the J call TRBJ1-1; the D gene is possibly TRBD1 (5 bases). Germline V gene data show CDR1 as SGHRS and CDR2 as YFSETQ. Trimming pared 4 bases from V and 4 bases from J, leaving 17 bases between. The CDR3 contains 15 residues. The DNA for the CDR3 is TGCGCCAGCAGCGGGGACGCTACTTGGGGCACTGAAGCTTTCTTT. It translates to CASSGDATWGTEAFF. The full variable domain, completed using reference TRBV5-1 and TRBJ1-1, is KAGVTQTPRYLIKTRGQQVTLSCSPISGHRSVSWYQQTPGQGLQFLFEYFSETQRNKGNFPGRFSGRQFSNSRSEMNVSTLELGDSALYLCASSGDATWGTEAFFGQGTRLTVV.

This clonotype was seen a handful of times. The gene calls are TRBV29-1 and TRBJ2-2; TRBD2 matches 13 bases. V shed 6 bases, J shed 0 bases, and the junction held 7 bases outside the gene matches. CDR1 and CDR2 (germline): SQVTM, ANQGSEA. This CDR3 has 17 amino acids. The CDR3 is CSVGTSGISANTGELFF. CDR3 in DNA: TGCAGCGTGGGGACTAGCGGGATAAGCGCGAACACCGGGGAGCTGTTTTTT.

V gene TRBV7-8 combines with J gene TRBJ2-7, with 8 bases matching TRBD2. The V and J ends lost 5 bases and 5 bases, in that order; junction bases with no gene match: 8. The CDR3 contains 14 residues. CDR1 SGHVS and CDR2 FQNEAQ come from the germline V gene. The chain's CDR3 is CASSEGLVGHEQYF. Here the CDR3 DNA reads TGTGCCAGCAGCGAGGGACTAGTCGGCCACGAGCAGTACTTC.

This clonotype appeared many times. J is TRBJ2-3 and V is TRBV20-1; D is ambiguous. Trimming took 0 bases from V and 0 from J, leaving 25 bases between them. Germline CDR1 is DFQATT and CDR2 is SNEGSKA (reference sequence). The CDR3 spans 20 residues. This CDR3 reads CSARDLGQVVGPSSTDTQYF. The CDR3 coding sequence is TGCAGTGCTAGAGATCTGGGTCAGGTAGTAGGACCCTCTAGCACAGATACGCAGTATTTT.

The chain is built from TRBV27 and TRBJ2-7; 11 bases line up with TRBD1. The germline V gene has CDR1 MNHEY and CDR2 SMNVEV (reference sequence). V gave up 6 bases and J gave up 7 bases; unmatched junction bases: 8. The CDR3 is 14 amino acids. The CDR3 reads CASSRGTGGREQYF. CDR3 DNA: TGTGCCAGCAGCCGGGGGACAGGGGGAAGGGAGCAGTACTTC.

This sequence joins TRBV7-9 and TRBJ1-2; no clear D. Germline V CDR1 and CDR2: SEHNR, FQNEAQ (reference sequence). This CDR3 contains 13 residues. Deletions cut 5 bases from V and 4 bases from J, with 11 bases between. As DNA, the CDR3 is TGTGCCAGCAGCCTACAGAAACGCTATGGCTACACCTTC. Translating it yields CASSLQKRYGYTF.

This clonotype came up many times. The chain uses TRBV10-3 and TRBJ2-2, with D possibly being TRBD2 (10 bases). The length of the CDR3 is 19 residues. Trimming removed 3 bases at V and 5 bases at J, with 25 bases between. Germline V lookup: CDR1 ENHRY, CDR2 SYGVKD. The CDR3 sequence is CAISEEDRGLAGETGELFF. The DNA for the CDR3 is TGTGCCATCAGTGAAGAGGACAGGGGTCTAGCGGGAGAAACCGGGGAGCTGTTTTTT.

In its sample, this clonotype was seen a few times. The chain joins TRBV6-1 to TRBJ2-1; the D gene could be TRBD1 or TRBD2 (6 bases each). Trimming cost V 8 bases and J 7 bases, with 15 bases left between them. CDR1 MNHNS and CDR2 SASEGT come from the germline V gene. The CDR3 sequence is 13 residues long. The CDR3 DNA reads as TGTGCCAGCCGAACGGGGGCCGCGAATGAGCAGTTCTTC. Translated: CASRTGAANEQFF.

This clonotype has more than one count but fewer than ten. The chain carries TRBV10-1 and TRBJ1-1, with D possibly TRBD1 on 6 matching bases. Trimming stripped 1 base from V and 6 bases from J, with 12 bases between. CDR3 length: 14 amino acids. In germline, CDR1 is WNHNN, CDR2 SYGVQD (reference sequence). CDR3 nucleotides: TGCGCCAGCAGTGAGTTGCAGGGGCAAGCTGAAGCTTTCTTT. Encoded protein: CASSELQGQAEAFF.

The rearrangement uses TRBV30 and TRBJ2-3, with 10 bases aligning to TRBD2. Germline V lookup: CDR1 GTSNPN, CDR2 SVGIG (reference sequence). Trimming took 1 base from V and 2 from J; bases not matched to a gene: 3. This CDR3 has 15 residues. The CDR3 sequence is CAWSGLAGLTDTQYF. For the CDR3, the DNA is TGTGCCTGGAGTGGACTAGCGGGTCTCACAGATACGCAGTATTTT. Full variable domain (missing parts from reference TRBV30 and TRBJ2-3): SQTIHQWPATLVQPVGSPLSLECTVEGTSNPNLYWYRQAAGRGLQLLFYSVGIGQISSEVPQNLSASRPQDRQFILSSKKLLLSDSGFYLCAWSGLAGLTDTQYFGPGTRLTVL.

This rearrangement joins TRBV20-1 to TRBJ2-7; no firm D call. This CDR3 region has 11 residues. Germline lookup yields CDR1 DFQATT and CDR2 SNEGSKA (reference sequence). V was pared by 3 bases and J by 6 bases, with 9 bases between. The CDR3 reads CSASLAREQYF. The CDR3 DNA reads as TGCAGTGCTAGTTTGGCTCGCGAGCAGTACTTC.

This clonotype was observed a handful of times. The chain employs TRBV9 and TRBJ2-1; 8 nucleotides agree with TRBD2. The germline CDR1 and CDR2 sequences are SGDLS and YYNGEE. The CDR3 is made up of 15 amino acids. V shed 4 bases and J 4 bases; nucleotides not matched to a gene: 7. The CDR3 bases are TGTGCCAGCAGCTTGGGACTAGGGAATTACAATGAGCAGTTCTTC. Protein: CASSLGLGNYNEQFF.

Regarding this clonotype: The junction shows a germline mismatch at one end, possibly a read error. CDR3 region: CASSLGTASHEQYF. For the CDR3, the DNA is TGCGCCAGCAGCTTAGGGACTGCCTCCCACGAGCAGTACTTC. This chain connects TRBV5-1 to TRBJ2-7; TRBD2 is a possible D gene (6 bases). This CDR3 spans 14 amino acids. The V gene's germline CDR1 is SGHRS and CDR2 YFSETQ.

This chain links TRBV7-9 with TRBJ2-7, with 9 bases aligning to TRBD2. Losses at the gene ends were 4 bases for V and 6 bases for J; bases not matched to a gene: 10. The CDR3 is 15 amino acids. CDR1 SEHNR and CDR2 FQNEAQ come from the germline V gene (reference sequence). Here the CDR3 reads CASSSGPSGMLEQYF. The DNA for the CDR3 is TGTGCCAGCAGCTCCGGCCCTAGCGGGATGCTCGAGCAGTACTTC.

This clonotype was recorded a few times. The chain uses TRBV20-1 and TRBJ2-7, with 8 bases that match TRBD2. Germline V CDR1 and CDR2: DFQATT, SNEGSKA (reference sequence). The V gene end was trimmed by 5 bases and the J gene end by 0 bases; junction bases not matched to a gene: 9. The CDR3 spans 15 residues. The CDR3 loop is CSASKRGLSSYEQYF. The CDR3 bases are TGCAGTGCTTCAAAGCGGGGGTTAAGCTCCTACGAGCAGTACTTC.

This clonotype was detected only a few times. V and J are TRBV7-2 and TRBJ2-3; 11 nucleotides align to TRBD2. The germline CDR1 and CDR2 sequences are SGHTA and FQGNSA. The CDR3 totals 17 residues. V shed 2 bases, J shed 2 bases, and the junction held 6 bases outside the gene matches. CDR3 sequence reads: CASSLQWTSGHTDTQYF. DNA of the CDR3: TGTGCCAGCAGCTTACAATGGACTAGCGGGCACACAGATACGCAGTATTTT.